These 3 T cell receptor beta chains originate from one sample sequenced in a study of CXCR3-negative and CXCR3-positive naive CD8 T cells. The study, taken as a whole, reports: CXCR3-positive naive cells had TRB CDR3s that were more hydrophobic than CXCR3-negative naive cells had.

The method, 5' RACE with UMI labels, was used to prepare the TRB cDNA libraries. TCRdb re-called the 5' RACE reads and gives one entry per CDR3 protein, without DNA. Recorded for this sample: under 60,000 distinct CDR3 sequences. For these receptors, no antigen is known. Sequenced material: naive CXCR3+ CD8+ T cells from blood. The subset denotes: CD45RO-CCR7+CD27+CD95- naive CD8+ T cells expressing CXCR3 (TNR3+). The receptors come from a human donor in good health. Some clones in this sample may be carry-over from other donors' samples.

This sequence joins TRBV12-3 or TRBV12-4 and TRBJ2-7. The CDR3 runs 13 residues. CDR3 region: CASTEKLSYEQYF.

The chain carries TRBV4-3 and TRBJ2-7; the D call of TRBD1 rests on TCRdb alone, since no DNA is present to check it. The CDR3 runs to 13 residues. Looked up from germline, CDR1 is LGHNA and CDR2 is YSLEER. The CDR3 is CASSGGTGYERYF.

V gene TRBV7-6 combines with J gene TRBJ2-5; the D call of TRBD2 rests on TCRdb alone, since no DNA is present to check it. The CDR3 is made up of 15 amino acids. The germline gives CDR1 SGHVS, CDR2 FNYEAQ. CDR3: CASSWGTSGGETQYF. The variable domain in full, with the rest retrieved from reference TRBV7-6 and TRBJ2-5, is GAGVSQSPRYKVTKRGQDVALRCDPISGHVSLYWYRQALGQGPEFLTYFNYEAQQDKSGLPNDRFSAERPEGSISTLTIQRTEQRDSAMYRCASSWGTSGGETQYFGPGTRLLVL.